This T cell receptor beta chain was profiled in a study of cytomegalovirus exposure and HLA in healthy donors. Study background: The Caucasian-associated ancestry cluster contained 75% to 85% of the approximately 420 genotyped donors.

Points from the study as a whole: It emerged from a later analysis that several of the most significant clusters appeared to be linked to common viral pathogens.

The germline V gene encodes CDR1 MNHEY and CDR2 SMNVEV (reference sequence). Trimming took 2 bases from V and 7 from J, leaving 15 bases between them. The CDR3 runs 14 residues. Donors counted as nominally healthy when sampled, yet unrecorded immune exposures were likely. Amplification used 60 Vbeta primers and 13 Jbeta primers. Data came from immunoSEQ multiplex PCR; TCRdb stores just in-frame clones and leaves some out. The sample holds roughly 180,000 clones, roughly four fifths seen once. This clone was picked up one time. Its antigen is as yet unknown. V usage is TRBV27 and J usage is TRBJ2-7; no clear D gene. The sample taken for sequencing was PBMCs. The receptor's source is a female donor in good health and CMV-seronegative. This CDR3 is CASSLVSPVREQYF. The CDR3 DNA reads as TGTGCCAGCAGTTTAGTCTCCCCGGTACGTGAGCAGTACTTC.